This record covers a single T cell receptor (beta chain). Its antigen remains unidentified. Trimming removed 0 bases at V and 3 bases at J, with 12 bases between. Germline CDR1 and CDR2: SGHDN and FVKESK. The CDR3 length is 15 residues. The data are from a study of Graves' ophthalmopathy and Graves' hyperthyroidism. Findings and limits, study-wide: The model achieved over 60% sensitivity and less than 75% specificity for ophthalmopathy progression.

Amplification of the TCR beta CDR3 regions used RNA transcripts (as template). First-round RT-PCR relied on HTBI primers, and a second-round multiplex PCR came next. TCRdb recomputed calls from the multiplex PCR reads with MiXCR, one row per CDR3 protein. This repertoire shows around 670,000 distinct CDR3 sequences, approximately 40% found once; its top ten account for less than 55%. The chain combines TRBV14 with TRBJ2-7; D is tentatively TRBD1 or TRBD2 (5 bases each). Sequencing was performed on peripheral blood. This TCR derives from an adult man with Graves' ophthalmopathy. DNA of the CDR3: TGTGCCAGCAGCCAAGAGGGGACGGACAACTACGAGCAGTACTTC. Protein sequence: CASSQEGTDNYEQYF.